A single sample gave rise to the 30 T cell receptor beta chains below, sequenced in a study of graft-versus-host responses after intestinal transplantation. Antigens of these TCRs are unknown. This table comes from immunoSEQ multiplex PCR, and its TCRdb copy is limited to in-frame clones, with some not included. The sample carries some 140,000 clones, around nine tenths recorded once. The specimen was unstimulated CD4+ T cells sorted from spleen or lymph node cells, collected before intestinal transplant. All receptors come from a human donor who received an intestinal transplant.

The CDR3 nucleotides are TGTGCCTGGAGTGTACGAGTTACCAATGAAAAACTGTTTTTT. Encoded protein: CAWSVRVTNEKLFF. The rearrangement uses TRBV30 and TRBJ1-4; D remains ambiguous. Germline assignment: CDR1 GTSNPN and CDR2 SVGIG (reference sequence). The CDR3 totals 14 residues. Trimming removed 0 bases at V and 5 bases at J, with 10 bases between.

The V call is TRBV13, the J call TRBJ2-5; weak D call: TRBD2 (5 bases). The CDR3 is 13 residues long. From germline, CDR1 is PRHDT and CDR2 FYEKMQ (reference sequence). V gave up 3 bases and J gave up 5 bases, with 10 bases separating them. CDR3 protein: CASSFGRRETQYF. The CDR3 coding sequence is TGTGCCAGCAGCTTTGGACGGAGGGAGACCCAGTACTTC.

In DNA form, the CDR3 reads TGTGCCAGTAGTCCCCTAGGGCAGGGACCAGTTAGCAATCAGCCCCAGCATTTT. It codes for CASSPLGQGPVSNQPQHF. The V and J genes are TRBV19 and TRBJ1-5; D is possibly TRBD1 (5 bases). Looked up from germline, CDR1 is LNHDA and CDR2 is SQIVND (reference sequence). Trimming shortened V by 5 bases and J by 0 bases, and 20 bases separated the two germline ends. The CDR3 has 18 amino acids.

The chain joins TRBV2 to TRBJ2-3; weak D call: TRBD2 (6 bases). The length of the CDR3 is 12 residues. Germline lookup yields CDR1 SNHLY and CDR2 FYNNEI. Trimming removed 8 bases from V and 2 bases from J, with 8 bases in between. CDR3 region: CASGGTTDTQYF. In DNA, the CDR3 is TGTGCCAGCGGGGGGACCACAGATACGCAGTATTTT.

This clone was detected once. CDR3 sequence reads: CASSQVRGTSNSPLHF. Here the CDR3 DNA reads TGTGCCAGCAGCCAAGTAAGGGGAACCTCTAATTCACCCCTCCACTTT. The chain employs TRBV4-2 and TRBJ1-6, with D possibly TRBD1 on 5 matching bases. The germline V gene encodes CDR1 LGHNA and CDR2 YNFKEQ. The CDR3 extends over 16 amino acids. Between the trimmed V and J ends, which lost 1 base and 6 bases, there was a span of 13 bases.

V gene TRBV7-9 combines with J gene TRBJ2-7, with no clear D. Between the trimmed V and J ends, which lost 3 bases and 2 bases, there was a span of 5 bases. CDR3 size: 12 residues. CDR1 is SEHNR and CDR2 is FQNEAQ in the germline V gene (reference sequence). CDR3 bases: TGTGCCAGCAGCTTCTCCACCTACGAGCAGTACTTC. Translated: CASSFSTYEQYF.

V is TRBV7-9 and J is TRBJ2-2; maybe TRBD1 (6 bases). This CDR3 region has 15 residues. CDR1 is SEHNR and CDR2 is FQNEAQ in the germline V gene (reference sequence). V lost 3 bases to trimming and J lost 3 bases, with 11 bases between them. The chain's CDR3 is CASSFYRDYTGELFF. The CDR3, as DNA: TGTGCCAGCAGCTTCTACAGGGATTACACCGGGGAGCTGTTTTTT.

This sequence joins TRBV5-5 and TRBJ1-2; D is perhaps TRBD1 (6 bases). Germline assignment: CDR1 SGHKS and CDR2 YYEKEE (reference sequence). V was shortened by 1 base and J by 0 bases, with 7 bases between the two germline ends. The length of the CDR3 is 14 residues. The CDR3 region has the DNA TGTGCCAGCAGCTTGCGGGGGCCTAACTATGGCTACACCTTC. Translated, it gives CASSLRGPNYGYTF.

This clone has a single count. The rearrangement links TRBV5-6 to TRBJ2-5; no firm D call. The V end was cut by 5 bases, the J end by 2 bases, with 13 bases between. The length of the CDR3 is 14 residues. CDR1 SGHDT and CDR2 YYEEEE come from the germline V gene. The CDR3 coding sequence is TGTGCCAGCAGTACCGCCAATTCACAAGAGACCCAGTACTTC. Its protein product is CASSTANSQETQYF. Together with reference TRBV5-6 and TRBJ2-5, the CDR3 gives the full variable domain: DAGVTQSPTHLIKTRGQQVTLRCSPKSGHDTVSWYQQALGQGPQFIFQYYEEEERQRGNFPDRFSGHQFPNYSSELNVNALLLGDSALYLCASSTANSQETQYFGPGTRLLVL.

The chain combines TRBV5-5 with TRBJ2-3; perhaps TRBD1 as D (6 bases). Germline lookup yields CDR1 SGHKS and CDR2 YYEKEE (reference sequence). Trimming left V 4 bases short and J 0 bases short, with 18 bases between. The CDR3 is made up of 17 amino acids. The CDR3 DNA reads as TGTGCCAGCAGCCGAGTGACAGGTCTCGCTAGCACAGATACGCAGTATTTT. Amino acid sequence: CASSRVTGLASTDTQYF. The full variable domain, completed using reference TRBV5-5 and TRBJ2-3, is DAGVTQSPTHLIKTRGQQVTLRCSPISGHKSVSWYQQVLGQGPQFIFQYYEKEERGRGNFPDRFSARQFPNYSSELNVNALLLGDSALYLCASSRVTGLASTDTQYFGPGTRLTVL.

The chain carries TRBV6-5 and TRBJ1-2; D is ambiguous. Between the trimmed V and J ends, which lost 6 bases and 8 bases, there was a span of 13 bases. Germline CDR1 is MNHEY and CDR2 is SVGAGI. The CDR3 loop spans 12 amino acids. The CDR3 DNA reads TGTGCCAGCAGCCTTCGGATTGTAGGCTACACCTTC. This codes for CASSLRIVGYTF.

This clone was observed a handful of times. The CDR3 nucleotides read TGTGCCAGCAGCGGCGCAGGTCACAATGAGCAGTTCTTC. Its translation: CASSGAGHNEQFF. The chain is built from TRBV9 and TRBJ2-1; D is undetermined. The CDR3 consists of 13 residues. V lost 3 bases to trimming and J lost 5 bases, with 9 bases between them. The germline V gene has CDR1 SGDLS and CDR2 YYNGEE.

V usage is TRBV6-1 and J usage is TRBJ1-5; 8 bases line up with TRBD1. The CDR3 spans 15 residues. Germline V gene lookup returns CDR1 MNHNS and CDR2 SASEGT. V shed 5 bases, J shed 3 bases, and the junction held 6 bases outside the gene matches. The CDR3 nucleotides are TGTGCCAGCAGTACACGACAGGGGTCCAATCAGCCCCAGCATTTT. Amino acid sequence: CASSTRQGSNQPQHF.

The chain carries TRBV5-1 and TRBJ1-1; the D gene is possibly TRBD1 (6 bases). The ends were cut back, 4 bases at V and 6 bases at J, with 10 bases in the middle. This CDR3 has 12 residues. CDR1 and CDR2 from the germline V gene are SGHRS and YFSETQ. The CDR3: CASSREGAEAFF. CDR3 bases: TGCGCCAGCAGCAGGGAGGGGGCTGAAGCTTTCTTT.

This rearrangement joins TRBV19 to TRBJ1-2, with no clear D. Trimming removed 7 bases at V and 3 bases at J, with 12 bases between. The CDR3 totals 13 residues. Germline V gene sequence: CDR1 LNHDA, CDR2 SQIVND (reference sequence). CDR3 sequence: CASKEGGYYGYTF. CDR3 DNA sequence: TGTGCCAGTAAAGAAGGCGGCTACTATGGCTACACCTTC.

J is TRBJ1-2 and V is TRBV5-6, with 8 bases matching TRBD1. Germline loops: CDR1 SGHDT, CDR2 YYEEEE. The trim removed 2 bases at V and 7 bases at J, leaving 7 bases unmatched. The CDR3 is made up of 14 amino acids. The CDR3 region has the DNA TGTGCCAGCAGCTTACGGACAGGGTCTTCTGGCTACACCTTC. This codes for CASSLRTGSSGYTF.

The gene calls are TRBV10-3 and TRBJ2-6; 8 bases align to TRBD1. Looked up from germline, CDR1 is ENHRY and CDR2 is SYGVKD. This CDR3 is 17 amino acids long. The junction had 9 bases not matched to a gene; V was cut back by 8 bases and J by 0 bases. The CDR3: CAILGQETFSGANVLTF. The CDR3 DNA is TGTGCCATCCTGGGACAGGAGACCTTCTCTGGGGCCAACGTCCTGACTTTC.

The chain employs TRBV4-1 and TRBJ1-4; D gene unclear. The V end lost 1 base, the J end lost 4 bases, and 10 bases lay between the germline ends. The CDR3 spans 15 residues. Germline V gene data show CDR1 as MGHRA and CDR2 as YSYEKL. CDR3 in amino acids: CASSQVRRLNEKLFF. The CDR3, as DNA: TGCGCCAGCAGCCAAGTGCGAAGGCTTAATGAAAAACTGTTTTTT.

The rearrangement joins TRBV7-9 to TRBJ1-1; no clear D. CDR1 and CDR2 from the germline V gene are SEHNR and FQNEAQ (reference sequence). Trimming took 1 base from V and 3 from J, leaving 12 bases between them. The CDR3 has 15 residues. The CDR3 reads CASSLGSQPHTEAFF. CDR3 in DNA: TGTGCCAGCAGCTTAGGGTCTCAACCCCACACTGAAGCTTTCTTT. The whole variable domain, filled in from reference TRBV7-9 and TRBJ1-1, reads DTGVSQNPRHKITKRGQNVTFRCDPISEHNRLYWYRQTLGQGPEFLTYFQNEAQLEKSRLLSDRFSAERPKGSFSTLEIQRTEQGDSAMYLCASSLGSQPHTEAFFGQGTRLTVV.

The chain employs TRBV6-5 and TRBJ1-1; D unclear. Germline-derived CDR1 and CDR2 are MNHEY and SVGAGI. Trimming removed 6 bases at V and 0 bases at J, with 8 bases between. The CDR3 covers 13 residues. CDR3 protein: CASSPILNTEAFF. For the CDR3, the DNA is TGTGCCAGCAGCCCGATCTTGAACACTGAAGCTTTCTTT.

V gene TRBV5-1 combines with J gene TRBJ1-1; 7 bases map to TRBD1. The CDR3 covers 15 residues. Germline-derived CDR1 and CDR2 are SGHRS and YFSETQ. J lost 11 bases, V lost 2 bases, and 15 bases had no gene match. The CDR3 DNA follows: TGCGCCAGCAGCTTAGGGACAGCTCGGGGACTTGGTGCTTTCTTT. Residues: CASSLGTARGLGAFF.

The rearrangement joins TRBV10-3 to TRBJ2-3; D might be TRBD2 (6 bases). The germline V and J ends were trimmed by 6 bases and 2 bases, with 9 bases remaining between them. Germline V gene lookup returns CDR1 ENHRY and CDR2 SYGVKD. This CDR3 spans 13 amino acids. In DNA, the CDR3 is TGTGCCATCAGACTAGCCCCCACAGATACGCAGTATTTT. Translation: CAIRLAPTDTQYF.

This chain uses TRBV5-1 with TRBJ2-1, with TRBD2 matching 10 bases. The V segment lost 4 bases and the J segment 9 bases; nucleotides outside the gene matches: 4. Germline CDR1 and CDR2: SGHRS and YFSETQ. This CDR3 is built from 13 residues. Written as DNA, the CDR3 is TGCGCCAGCAGCCTGACTAGCGGGTTTGAGCAGTTCTTC. Its translation: CASSLTSGFEQFF.

The chain couples TRBV19 to TRBJ2-3; 8 bases are shared with TRBD1. V shed 7 bases and J 0 bases; nucleotides not matched to a gene: 6. The CDR3 has 15 amino acids. CDR1 is LNHDA, CDR2 SQIVND, per germline (reference sequence). CDR3 in DNA: TGTGCCAGTATCGGGACAGGTTCTAGCACAGATACGCAGTATTTT. Its translation: CASIGTGSSTDTQYF.

Details on this clone: The identical CDR3 is also encoded by other nucleotide sequences in the sample. This chain connects TRBV18 to TRBJ2-5, with D possibly TRBD2 on 5 matching bases. The V end was cut by 3 bases, the J end by 2 bases, with 10 bases between. CDR1 and CDR2 from the germline V gene are KGHSH and LQKENI. The CDR3 consists of 14 residues. CDR3 amino acids: CASSPQTGQETQYF. For the CDR3, the DNA is TGTGCCAGCTCACCCCAGACGGGGCAAGAGACCCAGTACTTC.

In regard to this clone: Other nucleotide sequences in the sample specify the same CDR3. The chain uses TRBV12-5 and TRBJ2-7, with D unclear. V dropped 1 base and J dropped 4 bases, with 2 bases sitting between them. CDR3 length: 11 amino acids. Germline V lookup: CDR1 LGHNT, CDR2 FRNRAP. The CDR3 DNA is TGTGCTAGTGGTTTGGGTTACGAGCAGTACTTC. Amino acid sequence: CASGLGYEQYF.

This chain connects TRBV7-6 to TRBJ2-5; 8 positions match TRBD2. Germline V gene sequence: CDR1 SGHVS, CDR2 FNYEAQ. J was trimmed by 5 bases and V by 8 bases; bases with no gene match: 7. The CDR3 extends over 13 amino acids. The CDR3 region is CASSRGGRETQYF. CDR3 nucleotides: TGTGCCAGCTCTCGGGGGGGCCGGGAGACCCAGTACTTC.

J is TRBJ1-6 and V is TRBV6-5; the D gene is possibly TRBD1 (6 bases). The length of the CDR3 is 13 residues. Germline assignment: CDR1 MNHEY and CDR2 SVGAGI. V was trimmed by 6 bases and J by 6 bases, leaving 9 bases between them. For the CDR3, the DNA is TGTGCCAGCAGGGGGGCCGCTAATTCACCCCTCCACTTT. As protein: CASRGAANSPLHF.

This CDR3 is CASKPNTNTGELFF. The CDR3, as DNA: TGTGCCAGCAAACCCAACACGAACACCGGGGAGCTGTTTTTT. This chain links TRBV6-1 with TRBJ2-2; D unclear. There are 14 residues in the CDR3. CDR1 is MNHNS and CDR2 is SASEGT in the germline V gene. Trimming took off 7 bases at V and 0 bases at J, with 9 bases between the two ends.

The V gene is TRBV5-1, the J gene TRBJ1-1; 9 bases map to TRBD1. Trimming took 0 bases from V and 0 from J; bases not matched to a gene: 6. The CDR3 spans 17 residues. In germline, CDR1 is SGHRS, CDR2 YFSETQ. This chain's CDR3 is CASSLAPRTGVNTEAFF. Here the CDR3 DNA reads TGCGCCAGCAGCTTGGCCCCACGGACAGGGGTGAACACTGAAGCTTTCTTT.